This TCR beta chain was retrieved from a study of cytomegalovirus exposure and HLA in healthy donors. Study-wide context: The same platform was used for the 100 to 150 validation repertoires and the roughly 700 first-cohort repertoires, a later analysis reported.

Of note for this clone: The antigen remains unidentified.

Data came from immunoSEQ multiplex PCR; TCRdb stores just in-frame clones and leaves some out. Here the sample spans over 110,000 clones, around 85% being singletons. Notes on the study in general: Cytomegalovirus-associated status was assigned to approximately 160 TCR beta chains. Among the CMV-associated chains, three were confirmed in vitro as specific for CMV antigens.

CDR1 and CDR2 from the germline V gene are SGHTA and FQGNSA. The length of the CDR3 is 13 residues. Trimming shortened V by 3 bases and J by 4 bases, and 9 bases separated the two germline ends. This rearrangement joins TRBV7-2 to TRBJ1-2, with D maybe TRBD1 (5 bases). Sequencing was done on a sample of PBMCs. This TCR was sampled from a man between 18 and 29 years old in good health and CMV-seronegative. The CDR3 DNA sequence: TGTGCCAGCAGCTTCGGGGGGACCTATGGCTACACCTTC. The encoded protein is CASSFGGTYGYTF.